These 23 T cell receptor beta chains came from one sample sequenced in a study of neurological immune-mediated disorders. Via MiXCR, TCRdb re-called the 5' RACE reads, giving one row per CDR3 protein. This sample has around 29,000 distinct CDR3 sequences, with about 12% found just once. Sample: PBMCs. These receptors came from an older woman in good health.

This clonotype has a count of ten or more. The V and J genes are TRBV12-3 or TRBV12-4 and TRBJ2-1, with TRBD2 identical over 13 bases. Trimming took 6 bases from V and 6 from J; bases not matched to a gene: 5. The CDR3 is 15 amino acids. The CDR3 sequence is CASRTTSGGANEQFF. For the CDR3, the DNA is TGTGCCAGCAGAACTACTAGCGGGGGGGCCAATGAGCAGTTCTTC.

This clonotype has ten or more counts. The J gene is TRBJ2-5, the V gene TRBV12-3 or TRBV12-4; D may be TRBD2 (5 bases). There are 11 residues in the CDR3. DNA of the CDR3: TGTGTCGCAGGACGGGGAGAGACCCAGTACTTC. Residues: CVAGRGETQYF.

This clonotype was detected ten times or more. Here the CDR3 reads CASSQRWSTDTQYF. DNA for the CDR3: TGTGCCAGCAGCCAAAGGTGGAGCACAGATACGCAGTATTTT. This chain connects TRBV12-3 or TRBV12-4 to TRBJ2-3; no reliable D call. This CDR3 comprises 14 residues. V lost 6 bases and J lost 0, with 10 bases in between.

This rearrangement joins TRBV4-3 to TRBJ2-1; no definite D call. The CDR3 consists of 11 residues. V was pared by 2 bases and J by 6 bases, with 2 bases between. Germline assignment: CDR1 LGHNA and CDR2 YSLEER. The CDR3 nucleotides read TGCGCCAGCAGCCAACGCAATGAGCAGTTCTTC. It codes for CASSQRNEQFF.

This clonotype appeared many times. The J gene is TRBJ2-3, the V gene TRBV29-1, with a possible D match to TRBD2 (5 bases). Trimming removed 5 bases at V and 6 bases at J, with 24 bases between. The CDR3 is 16 amino acids. Germline V gene sequence: CDR1 SQVTM, CDR2 ANQGSEA. The CDR3 region is CSVKVSPSTSTDTQYF. For the CDR3, the DNA is TGCAGCGTTAAGGTTTCTCCTAGCACAAGTACGGATACGCAGTATTTT.

This clonotype was recorded at least ten times. The chain uses TRBV4-1 and TRBJ1-4, with unresolved D. CDR3 length equals 15 residues. V was cut by 4 bases and J by 0 bases, with 9 bases left in between. Germline-derived CDR1 and CDR2 are MGHRA and YSYEKL. The CDR3 is CASSPAGATNEKLFF. The CDR3 DNA follows: TGCGCCAGCAGCCCGGCCGGGGCAACTAATGAAAAACTGTTTTTT.

This clonotype has a count of ten or more. This chain connects TRBV27 to TRBJ2-2; 9 nucleotides align to TRBD1. Germline loops: CDR1 MNHEY, CDR2 SMNVEV (reference sequence). Trimming took 5 bases from V and 5 from J; bases not matched to a gene: 15. The CDR3 spans 18 residues. CDR3 loop: CASSPITGGLLGTGELFF. In DNA form, the CDR3 reads TGTGCCAGCAGTCCTATTACAGGGGGCTTATTGGGAACCGGGGAGCTGTTTTTT.

This clonotype was seen a handful of times. A much larger clone differs by one base, so this may be a read error. The chain employs TRBV29-1 and TRBJ2-3; 9 nucleotides line up with TRBD1. Germline V gene data show CDR1 as SQVTM and CDR2 as ANQGSEA. V lost 4 bases and J lost 2; bases outside the gene matches: 4. This CDR3 is built from 14 residues. The chain's CDR3 is CSVVGQGSTDTQYF. Here the CDR3 DNA reads TGCAGCGTTGTTGGACAGGGGTCCACAGATACGCAGTATTTT.

This clonotype has ten or more counts. The chain combines TRBV9 with TRBJ2-2, with D tentatively TRBD2 (5 bases). Germline loops: CDR1 SGDLS, CDR2 YYNGEE. This CDR3 has 16 residues. V lost 0 bases to trimming and J lost 3 bases, with 12 bases between them. The CDR3 sequence is CASSVVPSKHTGELFF. CDR3 sequence (DNA): TGTGCCAGCAGCGTAGTCCCTAGCAAGCACACCGGGGAGCTGTTTTTT.

This clonotype has at least ten counts. This sequence joins TRBV20-1 and TRBJ1-5; 7 bases are shared with TRBD1. V lost 4 bases to trimming and J lost 3 bases; unmatched junction nucleotides: 12. This CDR3 spans 16 amino acids. Germline V lookup: CDR1 DFQATT, CDR2 SNEGSKA (reference sequence). The chain's CDR3 is CSATSPDRRINQPQHF. In nucleotides, the CDR3 is TGCAGTGCTACCTCCCCGGACAGGAGGATCAATCAGCCCCAGCATTTT.

The sample holds many counts of this clonotype. The chain combines TRBV29-1 with TRBJ2-7; D tentatively fits TRBD1 or TRBD2 (5 bases each). The V gene lost 0 bases and the J gene lost 0 bases, with 9 bases spanning the gap. This CDR3 is built from 14 residues. Germline V gives CDR1 SQVTM, CDR2 ANQGSEA. The CDR3 sequence: CSVEDRGTSYEQYF. The CDR3 bases are TGCAGCGTTGAAGATCGGGGCACCTCCTACGAGCAGTACTTC.

This clonotype was seen repeatedly, ten times or more. The chain has TRBV20-1 and TRBJ1-1, with 12 bases fitting TRBD1. Germline V CDR1 and CDR2: DFQATT, SNEGSKA (reference sequence). The CDR3 sequence is 15 residues long. V was pared by 5 bases and J by 1 base, with 5 bases of the junction left unmatched. CDR3 protein: CSAPGTGGRNTEAFF. CDR3 bases: TGCAGTGCTCCCGGGACAGGGGGCAGGAACACTGAAGCTTTCTTT.

The table lists this clonotype with many counts. V usage is TRBV9 and J usage is TRBJ2-1, with D possibly being TRBD2 (6 bases). V was pared by 0 bases and J by 3 bases, with 7 bases between. CDR3 size: 14 residues. CDR1 is SGDLS, CDR2 YYNGEE, per germline. CDR3 in DNA: TGTGCCAGCAGCGTAGCGGGGGACTACAATGAGCAGTTCTTC. Residues: CASSVAGDYNEQFF.

At least ten counts were recorded for this clonotype. The rearrangement links TRBV28 to TRBJ1-1; 7 nucleotides line up with TRBD1. The CDR3 runs to 14 residues. Germline trimming cut 6 bases from V and 0 bases from J; bases unmatched to any gene: 4. Germline V lookup: CDR1 MDHEN, CDR2 SYDVKM. CDR3 loop: CASRDRWMNTEAFF. CDR3 bases: TGTGCCAGCAGGGACAGGTGGATGAACACTGAAGCTTTCTTT.

In the case of this clonotype: One junction end does not reproduce the germline sequence, and a read error may be involved. CDR3 protein: CASSYSGLGQVF. CDR3 in DNA: TGCGCCAGCAGTTATAGCGGGTTAGGGCAGGTCTTC. The J gene is TRBJ2-1, the V gene TRBV6-2 or TRBV6-3, with TRBD2 identical over 7 bases. The CDR3 is 12 amino acids. CDR1 and CDR2 from the germline V gene are MNHEY and SVGEGT.

The V call is TRBV5-1, the J call TRBJ1-1, with a possible D match to TRBD1 (5 bases). This CDR3 has 13 amino acids. V shed 7 bases and J shed 2 bases, with 12 bases lying between them. CDR1 and CDR2 (germline): SGHRS, YFSETQ. In DNA form, the CDR3 reads TGCGCCAGCTTGGATGGGGGAAACACTGAAGCTTTCTTT. Amino acids: CASLDGGNTEAFF.

In its sample, this clonotype ranks as medium-sized. This rearrangement joins TRBV12-3 or TRBV12-4 to TRBJ1-5; possible D gene TRBD1, 5 bases. The CDR3 loop spans 13 amino acids. V lost 6 bases and J lost 7, with 13 bases in between. The CDR3 DNA sequence: TGTGCCAGCAGCAAAATGGGGCTACAGCCCCAGCATTTT. This gives the protein CASSKMGLQPQHF.

This clonotype showed up many times. This chain links TRBV24-1 with TRBJ2-5; TRBD2 is a possible D gene (5 bases). The CDR3 is made up of 11 amino acids. Trimming cost V 12 bases and J 5 bases, with 12 bases left between them. The germline V gene encodes CDR1 KGHDR and CDR2 SFDVKD. In DNA form, the CDR3 reads TGTGCCTCCGGGGTAGGGGAGACCCAGTACTTC. The encoded protein is CASGVGETQYF.

This clonotype was counted many times. This chain joins TRBV3-1 and TRBJ1-1; D is undetermined. The CDR3 is made up of 12 amino acids. The V gene lost 4 bases and the J gene lost 4 bases, with 7 bases spanning the gap. Germline CDR1 LGHDT, CDR2 YNNKEL (reference sequence). CDR3 sequence (DNA): TGTGCCAGCAGCCTGACGGGCACTGAAGCTTTCTTT. Protein product: CASSLTGTEAFF.

This clonotype was observed many times. The V call is TRBV20-1, the J call TRBJ1-6; 8 positions match TRBD1. This CDR3 is built from 17 residues. CDR1 is DFQATT and CDR2 is SNEGSKA in the germline V gene (reference sequence). J lost 2 bases, V lost 6 bases, and 12 bases had no gene match. This CDR3 reads CSASGPGQAAYNSPLHF. CDR3 DNA: TGCAGTGCCAGCGGACCGGGACAGGCCGCCTATAATTCACCCCTCCACTTT.

Comments on this clonotype: One junction end does not reproduce the germline sequence, and a read error may be involved. The V call is TRBV18, the J call TRBJ2-7; D is possibly TRBD1 or TRBD2 (5 bases each). Germline V lookup: CDR1 KGHSH, CDR2 LQKENI. This CDR3 contains 16 residues. The CDR3 nucleotides read TGTGCCAGCTCACCCTCTTGGGGCATACCATGGGACGAACAGTACTTC. Translating gives CASSPSWGIPWDEQYF. The whole variable domain, remainder taken from reference TRBV18 and TRBJ2-7, is NAGVMQNPRHLVRRRGQEARLRCSPMKGHSHVYWYRQLPEEGLKFMVYLQKENIIDESGMPKERFSAEFPKEGPSILRIQQVVRGDSAAYFCASSPSWGIPWDEQYFGPGTRLTVT.

This clonotype came up many times. This chain joins TRBV9 and TRBJ2-1; 11 positions match TRBD2. This CDR3 comprises 15 residues. Looked up from germline, CDR1 is SGDLS and CDR2 is YYNGEE. V lost 4 bases and J lost 9; bases outside the gene matches: 9. The CDR3 DNA follows: TGTGCCAGCAGCCCGGGACTAGCGGTTATTTCTGAGCAGTTCTTC. This sequence encodes CASSPGLAVISEQFF.

CDR3 sequence: CSASGQGRYSNQPQHF. The CDR3 region has the DNA TGCAGTGCTAGCGGGCAGGGAAGATATAGCAATCAGCCCCAGCATTTT. The chain recombines TRBV20-1 with TRBJ1-5; TRBD1 might be the D (5 bases). With 3 bases removed from V and 0 bases from J, the gap between germline ends came to 15 bases. The V gene's germline CDR1 is DFQATT and CDR2 SNEGSKA (reference sequence). The CDR3 contains 16 residues.